This T cell receptor beta chain was captured by sequencing in a study of T cells in Graves' hyperthyroidism and ophthalmopathy. In this sample, this clonotype turned up a few times. A much larger clone differs by one base, so this may be a read error. It was uncontrolled infection, other autoimmune disease, pregnancy or lactation that excluded patients. PBMCs stemmed from around 9.3 ml fresh peripheral blood. Using RNA transcripts as the source, TCR beta CDR3 regions were amplified. Carried out on the TCR CDR3, a first-round RT-PCR used the HTBI primer set. One entry per CDR3 protein, called by TCRdb with MiXCR from the multiplex PCR reads. The repertoire holds around 620,000 distinct CDR3 sequences, with about 14% as singletons. The V end was cut by 4 bases, the J end by 7 bases, with 20 bases between. CDR3 size: 15 residues. In germline, CDR1 is LGHDT, CDR2 YNNKEL (reference sequence).

The sequenced material came from blood. The rearrangement links TRBV3-1 to TRBJ2-7, with D maybe TRBD2 (5 bases). This clonotype originated in a woman in her late teens or twenties with Graves' ophthalmopathy. CDR3 in amino acids: CASSPNHGMLEEQYF. The CDR3 DNA reads as TGTGCCAGCAGCCCCAACCACGGGATGTTGGAGGAGCAGTACTTC.